Below, one T cell receptor beta chain is given with its context. Authors' processing steps: Cell counts per sample came from amplifying reference gene primers. The protocol was immunoSEQ multiplex PCR, while the TCRdb copy is restricted to in-frame clones and leaves out a portion. The DNA gave D and trimming, while V, J and clone size come from that table. The sample has around 56,000 clones, about four fifths seen once. The CDR3 loop spans 17 amino acids. V dropped 4 bases and J dropped 7; count of bases not matched to a gene: 15. In germline, CDR1 is LNHDA, CDR2 SQIVND (reference sequence). The entry originates in a study of blood T cell repertoires in COVID-19. Whole-study context: Samples of COVID-19 (acute and convalescent) were obtained from the United States, Italy and Spain. PBMCs, B-cell-depleted T cells, or T cells were the source of the cDNA or gDNA that made up the material.

The rearrangement links TRBV19 to TRBJ2-3; 9 bases are a match to TRBD1. Sequenced sample: peripheral blood. The sequence derives from an elderly woman with active or convalescent COVID-19. CDR3 DNA: TGTGCCAGTAGTACTTCCGACAGGGGGGCTATGTTGAATACGCAGTATTTT. Translated: CASSTSDRGAMLNTQYF.